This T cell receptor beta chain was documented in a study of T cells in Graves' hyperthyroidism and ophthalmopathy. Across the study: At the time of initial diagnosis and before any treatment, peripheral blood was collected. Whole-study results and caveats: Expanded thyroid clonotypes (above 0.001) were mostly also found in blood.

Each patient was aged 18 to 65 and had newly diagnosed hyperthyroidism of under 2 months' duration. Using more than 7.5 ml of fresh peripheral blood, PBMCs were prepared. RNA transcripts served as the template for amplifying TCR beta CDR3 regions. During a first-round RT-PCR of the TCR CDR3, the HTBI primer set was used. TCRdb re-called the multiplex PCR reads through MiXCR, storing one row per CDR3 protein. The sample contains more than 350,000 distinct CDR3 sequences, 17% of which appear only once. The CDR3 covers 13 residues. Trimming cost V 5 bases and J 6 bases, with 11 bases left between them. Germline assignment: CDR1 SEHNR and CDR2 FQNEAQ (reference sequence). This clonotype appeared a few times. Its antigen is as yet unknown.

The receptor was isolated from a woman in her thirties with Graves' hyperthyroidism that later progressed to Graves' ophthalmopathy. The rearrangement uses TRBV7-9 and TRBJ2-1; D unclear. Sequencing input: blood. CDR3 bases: TGTGCCAGCAGCCCGGACCCCCTCAATGAGCAGTTCTTC. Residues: CASSPDPLNEQFF.